This TCR beta chain was documented in a study of T cells in Graves' hyperthyroidism and ophthalmopathy. This clonotype has a count of ten or more. V was trimmed by 2 bases and J by 4 bases, leaving 11 bases between them. The CDR3 is 14 residues long. Germline-derived CDR1 and CDR2 are MDHEN and SYDVKM. The investigators amplified TCR beta CDR3 regions from RNA transcripts. HTBI primers were employed in a first-round RT-PCR of the TCR CDR3. MiXCR, run by TCRdb on the multiplex PCR reads, gives a single entry per CDR3 protein. Here the sample spans some 490,000 distinct CDR3 sequences, under 25% being singletons.

The sequencing sample was made of blood. The gene calls are TRBV28 and TRBJ1-1; D possibly corresponds to TRBD1 (5 bases). The sequence came from a woman in her 70s with Graves' ophthalmopathy. This CDR3 reads CASSLSQRGTEAFF. For the CDR3, the DNA is TGTGCCAGCAGTTTAAGTCAAAGGGGCACTGAAGCTTTCTTT.